This is a list of T cell receptor beta chains from one sample in a study of CD8+ T cells in alopecia areata. Data came from immunoSEQ multiplex PCR; TCRdb stores just in-frame clones and leaves some out. The sample contains approximately 210,000 clones, more than 55% of which appear only once. The source was CD4+ T cells sorted from blood, collected around week 50, from a patient treated with tofacitinib. The receptors here all came from a human donor with alopecia areata. The CDR3 runs from the conserved cysteine through the conserved F or W. The D gene is left open where the match is weak. A row's size may be missing; if present it is once, few, many or a size class.

J gene: TRBJ2-6; clone size: few; V gene: TRBV29-1; D gene: NA; CDR3 DNA: TGCAGCGTTGAAGGCGGATCCGGTGGTGGGGCCAACGTCCTGACTTTC; CDR3 protein: CSVEGGSGGGANVLTF
J gene: TRBJ2-4; clone size: few; V gene: TRBV29-1; D gene: TRBD2; CDR3 DNA: TGCAGCGTGAGGACTAGCGGGGGGTTGGACATTCAGTACTTC; CDR3 protein: CSVRTSGGLDIQYF
J gene: TRBJ1-2; clone size: NA; V gene: TRBV5-4; D gene: TRBD1; CDR3 DNA: TGTGCCAGCAGCTGGGGTACAGGGGGAGGCTACACCTTC; CDR3 protein: CASSWGTGGGYTF
J gene: TRBJ2-4; clone size: NA; V gene: TRBV5-6; D gene: NA; CDR3 DNA: TGTGCCAGCAGCCCGGGGCGGTCAGCCAAAAACATTCAGTACTTC; CDR3 protein: CASSPGRSAKNIQYF
J gene: TRBJ2-5; clone size: NA; V gene: TRBV11-2; D gene: NA; CDR3 DNA: TGTGCCAGCAGCCTTGACCTGGGGGAGACCCAGTACTTC; CDR3 protein: CASSLDLGETQYF
J gene: TRBJ2-2; clone size: NA; V gene: TRBV7-3; D gene: NA; CDR3 DNA: TGTGCCAGCAGCCTAATCCCGGACAACACCGGGGAGCTGTTTTTT; CDR3 protein: CASSLIPDNTGELFF
J gene: TRBJ1-6; clone size: NA; V gene: TRBV30; D gene: TRBD1; CDR3 DNA: TGTGCCTGGAGGCCCGGGACAGGACAAACTTCACCCCTCCACTTT; CDR3 protein: CAWRPGTGQTSPLHF
J gene: TRBJ1-1; clone size: NA; V gene: TRBV30; D gene: TRBD1; CDR3 DNA: TGTGCCTGGAGTGTTGGAGGGGGCCACACTGAAGCTTTCTTT; CDR3 protein: CAWSVGGGHTEAFF
J gene: TRBJ1-1; clone size: NA; V gene: TRBV6-5; D gene: NA; CDR3 DNA: TGTGCCAGCAGCTTGGACTGGGAGGGGGTTATGGCTTTCTTT; CDR3 protein: CASSLDWEGVMAFF
J gene: TRBJ1-1; clone size: NA; V gene: TRBV7-3; D gene: TRBD1; CDR3 DNA: TGTGCCAGCAGCCATATATCCGGGACAGGGGGCGCGGACACTGAAGCTTTCTTT; CDR3 protein: CASSHISGTGGADTEAFF
J gene: TRBJ1-2; clone size: NA; V gene: TRBV4-3; D gene: NA; CDR3 DNA: TGCGCCAGCAGCCAAACTCGGCGGTCGGCTAACTATGGCTACACCTTC; CDR3 protein: CASSQTRRSANYGYTF
J gene: TRBJ2-7; clone size: few; V gene: TRBV29-1; D gene: NA; CDR3 DNA: TGCAGCGCCTTGCTGCAGTTCCCCGGGGACGAGCAGTACTTC; CDR3 protein: CSALLQFPGDEQYF
J gene: TRBJ2-1; clone size: few; V gene: TRBV10-3; D gene: TRBD1; CDR3 DNA: TGTGCCACAAGGGACAGGGACAATGAGCAGTTCTTC; CDR3 protein: CATRDRDNEQFF
J gene: TRBJ2-5; clone size: few; V gene: TRBV11-1; D gene: NA; CDR3 DNA: TGTGCCAGCAGCTTAGAGCCCGCCGGGGGGACCCAGTACTTC; CDR3 protein: CASSLEPAGGTQYF
J gene: TRBJ2-7; clone size: NA; V gene: TRBV15; D gene: NA; CDR3 DNA: TGTGCCACCAGCAGAGATAAGGGGCCCGTCGACGAGCAGTACTTC; CDR3 protein: CATSRDKGPVDEQYF
J gene: TRBJ2-3; clone size: NA; V gene: TRBV29-1; D gene: NA; CDR3 DNA: TGCAGCGTTGAACAGCTTTGGGCAGATACGCAGTATTTT; CDR3 protein: CSVEQLWADTQYF
J gene: TRBJ1-5; clone size: NA; V gene: TRBV19; D gene: NA; CDR3 DNA: TGTGCCAGTAGCTCCGGGGGGTCGAATCAGCCCCAGCATTTT; CDR3 protein: CASSSGGSNQPQHF
J gene: TRBJ2-3; clone size: NA; V gene: TRBV29-1; D gene: TRBD1; CDR3 DNA: TGCAGCTTCAGACAGGGCCTTACAGATACGCAGTATTTT; CDR3 protein: CSFRQGLTDTQYF
J gene: TRBJ2-3; clone size: NA; V gene: TRBV11-3; D gene: TRBD2; CDR3 DNA: TGTGCCAGCAGTAGACGGGGAGCGGGGGGGACAGATACGCAGTATTTT; CDR3 protein: CASSRRGAGGTDTQYF
J gene: TRBJ2-5; clone size: NA; V gene: TRBV15; D gene: NA; CDR3 DNA: TGTGCCACCAGCATTGGACTCCACCTTACCCAGTACTTC; CDR3 protein: CATSIGLHLTQYF
J gene: TRBJ2-3; clone size: NA; V gene: TRBV29-1; D gene: TRBD1; CDR3 DNA: TGCAGCCCGGGGGACAGGGACACAGATACGCAGTATTTT; CDR3 protein: CSPGDRDTDTQYF
J gene: TRBJ2-2; clone size: NA; V gene: TRBV11-2; D gene: NA; CDR3 DNA: TGTGCCAGCAGCACGCCAGCGGGCAGGAACACCGGGGAGCTGTTTTTT; CDR3 protein: CASSTPAGRNTGELFF
J gene: TRBJ2-1; clone size: NA; V gene: TRBV29-1; D gene: TRBD1; CDR3 DNA: TGCAGCGTTCAGGGGACAGGTCACAATGAGCAGTTCTTC; CDR3 protein: CSVQGTGHNEQFF
J gene: TRBJ2-4; clone size: NA; V gene: TRBV30; D gene: TRBD1; CDR3 DNA: TGTGCCTGGAACGACAGGGGGCCCGAAAACATTCAGTACTTC; CDR3 protein: CAWNDRGPENIQYF
J gene: TRBJ1-1; clone size: few; V gene: TRBV7-3; D gene: TRBD1; CDR3 DNA: TGTGCCAGCAGCTTATCCGGGACAGGGATCGCTTTCTTT; CDR3 protein: CASSLSGTGIAFF
J gene: TRBJ2-2; clone size: few; V gene: TRBV29-1; D gene: NA; CDR3 DNA: TGCAGCGTCGCCTCGGGACTTACGAACACCGGGGAGCTGTTTTTT; CDR3 protein: CSVASGLTNTGELFF
J gene: TRBJ1-2; clone size: NA; V gene: TRBV29-1; D gene: NA; CDR3 DNA: TGCAGCGTTGAATCGGGGCCCTTC; CDR3 protein: CSVESGPF
J gene: TRBJ1-1; clone size: few; V gene: TRBV18; D gene: TRBD1; CDR3 DNA: TGTGCCAGCTCACCCGGACAGGGAGGCTTTCACACTGAAGCTTTCTTT; CDR3 protein: CASSPGQGGFHTEAFF
J gene: TRBJ2-3; clone size: NA; V gene: TRBV29-1; D gene: NA; CDR3 DNA: TGCAGCGTTGATGCGCGGAGCACAGATACGCAGTATTTT; CDR3 protein: CSVDARSTDTQYF
J gene: TRBJ2-5; clone size: few; V gene: TRBV4-2; D gene: NA; CDR3 DNA: TGTGCCAGCAGCCAAGATGAGACCCAGTACTTC; CDR3 protein: CASSQDETQYF
J gene: TRBJ2-3; clone size: NA; V gene: TRBV5-1; D gene: TRBD2; CDR3 DNA: TGCGCCAGCAGCTTGGGGTTGGGTAGCGGGGCGAAGGAAGATACGCAGTATTTT; CDR3 protein: CASSLGLGSGAKEDTQYF
J gene: TRBJ1-2; clone size: NA; V gene: TRBV7-9; D gene: NA; CDR3 DNA: TGTGCCAGCAGCGCAGGGAGAAACTATGGCTACACCTTC; CDR3 protein: CASSAGRNYGYTF
J gene: TRBJ2-3; clone size: NA; V gene: TRBV4-1; D gene: NA; CDR3 DNA: TGCGCCAGCACCCTCGATGTTGGAGATACGCAGTATTTT; CDR3 protein: CASTLDVGDTQYF
J gene: TRBJ2-7; clone size: NA; V gene: TRBV27; D gene: TRBD1; CDR3 DNA: TGTGCCAGCAGTTTACACCTACTGGGCCGGGACAGGGGGATCGAGCAGTACTTC; CDR3 protein: CASSLHLLGRDRGIEQYF
J gene: TRBJ1-4; clone size: NA; V gene: TRBV4-1; D gene: NA; CDR3 DNA: TGCGCCAGCAGCCCGAGCTGGGGCACGGATGAAAAACTGTTTTTT; CDR3 protein: CASSPSWGTDEKLFF
J gene: TRBJ1-1; clone size: NA; V gene: TRBV5-6; D gene: TRBD1; CDR3 DNA: TGTGCCAGCAGCTTCAGGGGGCGGGACACTGAAGCTTTCTTT; CDR3 protein: CASSFRGRDTEAFF
J gene: TRBJ2-7; clone size: few; V gene: TRBV6-5; D gene: NA; CDR3 DNA: TGTGCCAGCAGACCTCGCCGCGTCTCCTACGAGCAGTACTTC; CDR3 protein: CASRPRRVSYEQYF
J gene: TRBJ2-7; clone size: few; V gene: TRBV5-6; D gene: NA; CDR3 DNA: TGTGCCAGCAGCCCCACGAAGAAACCGGAGTACGAGCAGTACTTC; CDR3 protein: CASSPTKKPEYEQYF
J gene: TRBJ2-3; clone size: NA; V gene: TRBV7-2; D gene: NA; CDR3 DNA: TGTGCCAGCAGCTTAGTTGGGGGCGCGCCAGATACGCAGTATTTT; CDR3 protein: CASSLVGGAPDTQYF
J gene: TRBJ2-7; clone size: few; V gene: TRBV29-1; D gene: NA; CDR3 DNA: TGCAGCGTTGAAGAGGGTGCAGGGCGCGAGCAGTACTTC; CDR3 protein: CSVEEGAGREQYF
J gene: TRBJ2-7; clone size: NA; V gene: TRBV9; D gene: NA; CDR3 DNA: TGTGCCAGCAGCGCCCTTCTCGGCGGCGAGCAGTACTTC; CDR3 protein: CASSALLGGEQYF
J gene: TRBJ1-2; clone size: NA; V gene: TRBV29-1; D gene: TRBD1; CDR3 DNA: TGCAGCGCCGGACAGGCCGGACACTATGGCTACACCTTC; CDR3 protein: CSAGQAGHYGYTF
J gene: TRBJ2-3; clone size: few; V gene: TRBV14; D gene: TRBD1; CDR3 DNA: TGTGCCAGCAGCTTGCGACAGGGTATAGATACGCAGTATTTT; CDR3 protein: CASSLRQGIDTQYF
J gene: TRBJ2-5; clone size: NA; V gene: TRBV28; D gene: TRBD2; CDR3 DNA: TGTGCCAGCAGTCCACGGACAAATAGCGGGGAGACCCAGTACTTC; CDR3 protein: CASSPRTNSGETQYF
J gene: TRBJ2-3; clone size: NA; V gene: TRBV27; D gene: NA; CDR3 DNA: TGTGCCAGCAGTCGAGGAGTGGGTTATTCAGATACGCAGTATTTT; CDR3 protein: CASSRGVGYSDTQYF
J gene: TRBJ2-1; clone size: NA; V gene: TRBV18; D gene: NA; CDR3 DNA: TGTGCCAGCTCAGGCTCGAATGGCGAGCAGTTCTTC; CDR3 protein: CASSGSNGEQFF
J gene: TRBJ2-5; clone size: NA; V gene: TRBV30; D gene: TRBD1; CDR3 DNA: TGTGCCTGGAGTTCACAGACAGGGGGCAGGGAGACCCAGTACTTC; CDR3 protein: CAWSSQTGGRETQYF
J gene: TRBJ2-7; clone size: NA; V gene: TRBV5-6; D gene: TRBD1; CDR3 DNA: TGTGCCAGCAGCGGAGCAGGGGGCGGCGAGCAGTACTTC; CDR3 protein: CASSGAGGGEQYF
J gene: TRBJ2-3; clone size: NA; V gene: TRBV30; D gene: NA; CDR3 DNA: TGTGCCTGGAGTGTACAGATCACAGATACGCAGTATTTT; CDR3 protein: CAWSVQITDTQYF
J gene: TRBJ2-5; clone size: few; V gene: TRBV20-1; D gene: NA; CDR3 DNA: TGCAGTGCGCAACGTAAAGAGACCCAGTACTTC; CDR3 protein: CSAQRKETQYF
J gene: TRBJ1-5; clone size: NA; V gene: TRBV6-5; D gene: NA; CDR3 DNA: TGTGCCAGCAGTACAGACAGGTTTATGGTGCGGCATTTT; CDR3 protein: CASSTDRFMVRHF